This T cell receptor beta chain was documented in a study of CD8 T cells in ankylosing spondylitis. General observations from the study: Reportedly, disease-linked clones are significantly enriched in ankylosing spondylitis patients' matched synovial fluid. There was a TCR beta motif, made of several highly homologous variants, that appeared characteristic of ankylosing spondylitis blood.

Quantitative 5'-RACE with molecular barcodes generated TCR beta libraries. TCRdb independently ran MiXCR on the 5' RACE reads; one entry per CDR3 protein. The table lists some 39,000 distinct CDR3 sequences, roughly an eighth of them singletons. This clonotype was counted at least ten times. Antigen: not known. V shed 2 bases and J shed 4 bases, with 23 bases lying between them. The CDR3 runs 18 residues. Per germline, CDR1 SGHAT and CDR2 FQNNGV. The clonotype originates from a male donor with ankylosing spondylitis. The sample consisted of synovial fluid, either unsorted or a sorted T cell fraction (not recorded which). V usage is TRBV11-2 and J usage is TRBJ1-2; D call uncertain. The CDR3, as DNA: TGTGCCAGCAGCTTATTCCCCTGGCGGGAAAACCGGTCCTATGGCTACACCTTC. It translates to CASSLFPWRENRSYGYTF. The full variable domain, rest sourced from reference TRBV11-2 and TRBJ1-2, is EAGVAQSPRYKIIEKRQSVAFWCNPISGHATLYWYQQILGQGPKLLIQFQNNGVVDDSQLPKDRFSAERLKGVDSTLKIQPAKLEDSAVYLCASSLFPWRENRSYGYTFGSGTRLTVV.